These T cell receptor beta chains were read from a single sample in a study of blood T cell repertoires in COVID-19. TCRdb's copy holds only in-frame clones and misses some; the assay was immunoSEQ multiplex PCR. The data hold about 200,000 clones, with around 90% observed a single time. The sequenced sample was peripheral blood. The receptor source for this set is a man in his fifties with acute or convalescent COVID-19. Each CDR3 is given with its conserved first and last residue. A D gene is named only where the DNA matches it firmly. Expanded clones are given a class, and other clones once, few, many or no size at all.

size,V,D,J,CDR3,DNA
once,TRBV5-4,.,TRBJ1-6,CASSSDRNNSPLHF,TGTGCCAGCAGCTCGGACAGAAATAATTCACCCCTCCACTTT
.,TRBV9,TRBD1,TRBJ2-2,CASSVGDRVTGELFF,TGTGCCAGCAGCGTCGGGGACAGGGTCACCGGGGAGCTGTTTTTT
once,TRBV5-4,TRBD1,TRBJ1-6,CASSWDRTNSPLHF,TGTGCCAGCAGCTGGGACAGAACAAATTCACCCCTCCACTTT
.,TRBV5-6,.,TRBJ1-2,CASSLEVHRLNYGYTF,TGTGCCAGCAGCTTGGAAGTACACAGGCTTAACTATGGCTACACCTTC
once,TRBV18,.,TRBJ1-4,CASSPPTGRLAEKLFF,TGTGCCAGCTCCCCCCCGACAGGTCGGTTAGCTGAAAAACTGTTTTTT
.,TRBV19,.,TRBJ2-2,CASSTPVGYTGELFF,TGTGCCAGTAGCACCCCAGTCGGGTACACCGGGGAGCTGTTTTTT
.,TRBV18,TRBD1,TRBJ1-4,CASSRSDRGNEKLFF,TGTGCCAGCTCACGATCGGACAGGGGAAATGAAAAACTGTTTTTT
.,TRBV7-2,.,TRBJ2-1,CASSFREFFNEQFF,TGTGCCAGCAGCTTTAGGGAGTTTTTCAATGAGCAGTTCTTC
.,TRBV7-8,.,TRBJ2-5,CASSLSLAYGTQYF,TGTGCCAGCAGCTTAAGTCTAGCGTACGGGACCCAGTACTTC
.,TRBV19,TRBD1,TRBJ1-6,CASSTRTGGAYNSPLHF,TGTGCCAGTAGTACGCGGACAGGGGGGGCATATAATTCACCCCTCCACTTT
.,TRBV6-6,.,TRBJ2-1,CASSPRLEGGEQFF,TGTGCCAGCAGTCCCAGACTAGAAGGCGGTGAGCAGTTCTTC
.,TRBV9,.,TRBJ2-1,CASSVAGVRYNEQFF,TGTGCCAGCAGCGTAGCAGGGGTTCGATACAATGAGCAGTTCTTC
once,TRBV19,.,TRBJ2-2,CASSYVNTGELFF,TGTGCCAGTAGTTATGTGAACACCGGGGAGCTGTTTTTT
few,TRBV7-9,.,TRBJ2-7,CASSSLGARYEQYF,TGTGCCAGCAGCTCCCTGGGAGCGCGCTACGAGCAGTACTTC
once,TRBV3-1/TRBV3-2,TRBD2,TRBJ2-5,CASSQGTSGEWAETQYF,TGTGCCAGCAGCCAAGGAACGAGCGGGGAGTGGGCAGAGACCCAGTACTTC
.,TRBV6-1,TRBD2,TRBJ2-1,CASSEELAGIADFYNEQFF,TGTGCCAGCAGTGAGGAACTAGCGGGAATTGCCGATTTTTACAATGAGCAGTTCTTC
.,TRBV11-2,.,TRBJ2-1,CASSLDWYDNNEQFF,TGTGCCAGCAGCTTAGATTGGTACGACAACAATGAGCAGTTCTTC
.,TRBV19,TRBD1,TRBJ2-7,CASSMRQGGYEQYF,TGTGCCAGTAGTATGAGACAGGGCGGCTACGAGCAGTACTTC
.,TRBV12-3/TRBV12-4,.,TRBJ1-5,CASSFDIQPQHF,TGTGCCAGCAGTTTTGACATTCAGCCCCAGCATTTT
.,TRBV29-1,.,TRBJ2-5,CSVADNQETQYF,TGCAGCGTTGCGGACAACCAAGAGACCCAGTACTTC
.,TRBV7-8,.,TRBJ1-5,CASSLDGGTVNQPQHF,TGTGCCAGCAGCTTAGATGGGGGGACTGTCAATCAGCCCCAGCATTTT
.,TRBV6-5,TRBD1,TRBJ2-2,CASRRDRNPGELFF,TGTGCCAGCAGGAGGGACAGGAACCCCGGGGAGCTGTTTTTT
.,TRBV4-1,.,TRBJ2-2,CASSQVRMNTGELFF,TGCGCCAGCAGCCAAGTGAGAATGAACACCGGGGAGCTGTTTTTT
once,TRBV7-9,.,TRBJ1-1,CASFTGGTEAFF,TGTGCCAGCTTCACGGGGGGCACTGAAGCTTTCTTT
.,TRBV5-6,TRBD1,TRBJ2-7,CASSRGQTRSYEQYF,TGTGCCAGCAGCCGGGGACAGACCCGCTCCTACGAGCAGTACTTC
.,TRBV18,TRBD2,TRBJ2-1,CASSPPGTSGNNEQFF,TGTGCCAGCTCACCACCCGGGACTAGCGGGAACAATGAGCAGTTCTTC
.,TRBV6-4,TRBD2,TRBJ2-5,CASSVLAGDGTQYF,TGTGCCAGCAGCGTTCTAGCGGGGGACGGGACCCAGTACTTC
few,TRBV3-1/TRBV3-2,.,TRBJ1-5,CASSQNRGNQPQHF,TGTGCCAGCAGCCAAAACAGGGGCAATCAGCCCCAGCATTTT
.,TRBV6-6,.,TRBJ2-2,CASTIMAGATGELFF,TGTGCCAGCACCATAATGGCCGGAGCCACCGGGGAGCTGTTTTTT
.,TRBV20-1,.,TRBJ1-5,CSASYGFVGNQPQHF,TGCAGTGCGAGTTACGGTTTCGTCGGCAATCAGCCCCAGCATTTT
.,TRBV4-3,.,TRBJ2-5,CASSQDVHPRETQYF,TGCGCCAGCAGCCAAGACGTTCACCCGCGAGAGACCCAGTACTTC
.,TRBV18,TRBD1,TRBJ1-5,CASSLQGVESNQPQHF,TGTGCCAGCTCACTACAGGGGGTTGAGAGCAATCAGCCCCAGCATTTT
.,TRBV6-2/TRBV6-3,.,TRBJ1-2,CASSYSQSVNYGYTF,TGTGCCAGCAGTTACTCTCAGAGCGTGAACTATGGCTACACCTTC
.,TRBV27,.,TRBJ2-5,CASSPTGTNQETQYF,TGTGCCAGCAGTCCGACCGGGACAAACCAAGAGACCCAGTACTTC
.,TRBV7-6,TRBD2,TRBJ2-5,CASSLDSGTSWGGQYF,TGTGCCAGCAGCTTAGATTCCGGGACTAGCTGGGGAGGCCAGTACTTC
.,TRBV9,.,TRBJ1-4,CASSKAGNPNEKLFF,TGTGCCAGCAGCAAAGCAGGGAACCCAAATGAAAAACTGTTTTTT
.,TRBV19,.,TRBJ1-5,CASSDPPGVLSNQPQHF,TGTGCCAGTAGCGATCCCCCAGGGGTCCTTAGCAATCAGCCCCAGCATTTT
once,TRBV3-1/TRBV3-2,.,TRBJ2-3,CASSQVHHTDTQYF,TGTGCCAGCAGCCAAGTCCATCATACAGATACGCAGTATTTT
.,TRBV27,.,TRBJ1-6,CASSHTRSSYNSPLHF,TGTGCCAGCAGCCATACACGAAGCTCCTATAATTCACCCCTCCACTTT
.,TRBV30,TRBD2,TRBJ2-3,CAQTGSGGFDTQYF,TGTGCCCAGACAGGGAGCGGGGGGTTCGATACGCAGTATTTT
.,TRBV12-5,.,TRBJ2-5,CARTTGQETQYF,TGTGCTAGAACGACAGGTCAAGAGACCCAGTACTTC
.,TRBV7-9,.,TRBJ1-6,CASSLREGPYNSPLHF,TGTGCCAGCAGCCTCCGGGAGGGACCCTATAATTCACCCCTCCACTTT
.,TRBV2,TRBD1,TRBJ1-5,CASRGQGAQPQHF,TGTGCCAGCAGGGGACAGGGGGCTCAGCCCCAGCATTTT